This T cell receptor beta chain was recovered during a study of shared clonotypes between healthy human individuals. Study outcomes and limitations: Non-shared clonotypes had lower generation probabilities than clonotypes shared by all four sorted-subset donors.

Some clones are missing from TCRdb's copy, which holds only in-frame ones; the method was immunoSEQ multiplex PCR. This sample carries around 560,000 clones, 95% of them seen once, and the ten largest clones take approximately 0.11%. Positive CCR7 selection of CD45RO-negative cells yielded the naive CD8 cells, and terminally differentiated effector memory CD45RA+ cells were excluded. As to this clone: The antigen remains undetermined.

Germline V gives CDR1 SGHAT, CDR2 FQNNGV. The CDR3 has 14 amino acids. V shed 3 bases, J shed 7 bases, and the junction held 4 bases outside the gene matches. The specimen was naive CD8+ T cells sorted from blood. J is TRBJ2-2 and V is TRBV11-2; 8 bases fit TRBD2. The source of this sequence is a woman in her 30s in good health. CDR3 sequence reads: CASSFTSGDGELFF. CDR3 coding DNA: TGTGCCAGCAGCTTTACTAGCGGAGACGGGGAGCTGTTTTTT. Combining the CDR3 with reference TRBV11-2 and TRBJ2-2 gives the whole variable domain EAGVAQSPRYKIIEKRQSVAFWCNPISGHATLYWYQQILGQGPKLLIQFQNNGVVDDSQLPKDRFSAERLKGVDSTLKIQPAKLEDSAVYLCASSFTSGDGELFFGEGSRLTVL.